A single sample is the source of the 7 T cell receptor beta chains below, sequenced in a study of T cells in Graves' hyperthyroidism and ophthalmopathy. Authors of the study amplified TCR beta CDR3 regions from RNA transcripts. A first-round RT-PCR of the TCR CDR3 used the HTBI primer set. TCRdb used MiXCR to reprocess the multiplex PCR reads, holding one entry per CDR3 protein. Of some 420,000 distinct CDR3 sequences in the sample, about an eighth were seen once. Sequenced input: blood. The receptors originated from a woman aged 18-29 years with Graves' hyperthyroidism.

This clonotype was seen ten or more times. The DNA of the CDR3 is TGTGCCAGCAGCTTGGGAGACAACGAGCAGTACTTC. Residues: CASSLGDNEQYF. This sequence joins TRBV7-6 and TRBJ2-7; the D gene is possibly TRBD2 (5 bases). The germline V gene encodes CDR1 SGHVS and CDR2 FNYEAQ. CDR3 length: 12 amino acids. Trimming stripped 3 bases from V and 5 bases from J, with 8 bases between.

This clonotype turned up a few times. The chain joins TRBV28 to TRBJ1-5; 8 bases map to TRBD1. The germline V gene has CDR1 MDHEN and CDR2 SYDVKM. The CDR3 totals 18 residues. With 3 bases clipped from V and 2 bases from J, the junction kept 12 bases outside the gene matches. The CDR3 protein is CASSFDRGLWVGNQPQHF. The CDR3 bases are TGTGCCAGCAGTTTTGACAGGGGATTGTGGGTCGGCAATCAGCCCCAGCATTTT.

This clonotype was found many times. The chain employs TRBV20-1 and TRBJ1-2, with D perhaps matching TRBD1 (6 bases). Trimming left V 3 bases short and J 8 bases short, with 13 bases between. This CDR3 has 12 residues. The germline gives CDR1 DFQATT, CDR2 SNEGSKA (reference sequence). The CDR3 DNA reads TGCAGTGCTAGTAACAGGGTTCGGGGCTACACCTTC. Translated: CSASNRVRGYTF.

Concerning this clonotype itself: A much bigger clone sits one base away, suggesting this may be a read error. As DNA, the CDR3 is TGTGCCAGCAAAAATGCGGACATGGGCGAAGGCTACACCTTC. Residues: CASKNADMGEGYTF. This chain links TRBV2 with TRBJ1-2; tentatively, D is TRBD1 (5 bases). Germline-derived CDR1 and CDR2 are SNHLY and FYNNEI. Trimming left V 7 bases short and J 8 bases short, with 20 bases between. The CDR3 is 14 amino acids. The variable domain in full, with the rest retrieved from reference TRBV2 and TRBJ1-2, is EPEVTQTPSHQVTQMGQEVILRCVPISNHLYFYWYRQILGQKVEFLVSFYNNEISEKSEIFDDQFSVERPDGSNFTLKIRSTKLEDSAMYFCASKNADMGEGYTFGSGTRLTVV.

V is TRBV5-8 and J is TRBJ1-2; no firm D call. The CDR3 contains 13 residues. V was cut by 5 bases and J by 4 bases, with 12 bases left in between. Per the germline V gene, CDR1 is SGHTS and CDR2 is YDEGEE. CDR3 loop: CASSPDSAYGYTF. The DNA of the CDR3 is TGTGCCAGCAGTCCTGACTCCGCCTATGGCTACACCTTC.

Notes on this clonotype: This could be a read error, since a much larger clone is one nucleotide away. CDR3 DNA: TGTGACACCAGCAGTAGAAACTCTGGAAACACCATATATTTT. As protein: CDTSSRNSGNTIYF. V and J are TRBV15 and TRBJ1-3, with unresolved D. Germline assignment: CDR1 LNHNV and CDR2 YYDKDF (reference sequence). The CDR3 extends over 14 amino acids.

CDR3 sequence reads: CSARTSGAYEQYF. The CDR3 bases are TGCAGCGCCAGGACTAGCGGAGCCTACGAGCAGTACTTC. V is TRBV29-1 and J is TRBJ2-7, with 10 bases matching TRBD2. Germline CDR1 SQVTM, CDR2 ANQGSEA. The CDR3 is 13 residues long. V dropped 7 bases and J dropped 2; count of bases not matched to a gene: 5.